These 25 T cell receptor beta chains came from one sample sequenced in a study of response to subunit inactivated influenza vaccine. A single record per CDR3 protein comes from TCRdb applying MiXCR to the RT-PCR reads. The sample consists of 500,000 to 550,000 distinct CDR3 sequences, about 8% of them appearing once. Sequenced here: PBMCs from blood, sampled approximately 25 months after vaccination. The receptor set was obtained from a man between 50 and 75 years old who received an inactivated influenza vaccine.

Many counts were recorded for this clonotype. The chain recombines TRBV12-3 or TRBV12-4 with TRBJ2-1, with a possible D match to TRBD1 (6 bases). The germline V and J ends were trimmed by 5 bases and 9 bases, with 17 bases remaining between them. This CDR3 is 14 amino acids long. The CDR3 protein is CASSKSTGPGEQFF. For the CDR3, the DNA is TGTGCCAGCAGTAAGAGTACAGGGCCTGGTGAGCAGTTCTTC.

This clonotype was seen many times. This chain connects TRBV30 to TRBJ2-1; the D call may be TRBD1 or TRBD2 (5 bases each). This CDR3 spans 12 amino acids. V was pared by 1 base and J by 12 bases, with 13 bases between. Germline assignment: CDR1 GTSNPN and CDR2 SVGIG (reference sequence). DNA of the CDR3: TGTGCCTGGAGTGAATCAGGGAGAGTGCAGTTCTTC. This gives the protein CAWSESGRVQFF.

V usage is TRBV11-1 and J usage is TRBJ2-1, with D possibly being TRBD2 (7 bases). Germline CDR1 SGHAT, CDR2 FQDESV (reference sequence). V lost 5 bases and J 8 bases, leaving 28 bases between the germline ends. This CDR3 has 18 amino acids. The CDR3 reads CASSLLAVRGTHRDEQFF. Written as DNA, the CDR3 is TGTGCCAGCAGCCTCCTTGCGGTGCGGGGGACCCACAGGGATGAGCAGTTCTTC. Together with reference TRBV11-1 and TRBJ2-1, the CDR3 gives the full variable domain: EAEVAQSPRYKITEKSQAVAFWCDPISGHATLYWYRQILGQGPELLVQFQDESVVDDSQLPKDRFSAERLKGVDSTLKIQPAELGDSAMYLCASSLLAVRGTHRDEQFFGPGTRLTVL.

J is TRBJ2-5 and V is TRBV7-2, with a weak D call TRBD2 (6 bases). Trimming stripped 1 base from V and 1 base from J, with 13 bases between. CDR3 size: 16 residues. Germline-derived CDR1 and CDR2 are SGHTA and FQGNSA. In nucleotides, the CDR3 is TGTGCCAGCAGCTTAGTAGTCGTCGGGGGCCAAGAGACCCAGTACTTC. This encodes CASSLVVVGGQETQYF.

The genes are TRBV5-1 and TRBJ2-5; tentative D call: TRBD2 (6 bases). With 2 bases removed from V and 2 bases from J, the gap between germline ends came to 16 bases. The length of the CDR3 is 16 residues. The germline gives CDR1 SGHRS, CDR2 YFSETQ. CDR3 bases: TGCGCCAGCAGCTTAAACGGGGGAGGAATTCAAGAGACCCAGTACTTC. It is translated as CASSLNGGGIQETQYF.

This clonotype was counted a few times. This chain uses TRBV6-1 with TRBJ2-5; TRBD2 matches 11 bases. Germline lookup yields CDR1 MNHNS and CDR2 SASEGT. V lost 6 bases to trimming and J lost 0 bases; unmatched junction nucleotides: 6. There are 16 residues in the CDR3. The chain's CDR3 is CASSLLGLADQETQYF. The CDR3 bases are TGTGCCAGCAGCCTCCTGGGACTAGCGGACCAAGAGACCCAGTACTTC.

The table lists this clonotype with a few counts. The chain combines TRBV4-1 with TRBJ2-3; 8 positions agree with TRBD1. J was trimmed by 0 bases and V by 2 bases; bases with no gene match: 7. The CDR3 runs 17 residues. Germline V gives CDR1 MGHRA, CDR2 YSYEKL. CDR3 protein: CASSQPRQGTSTDTQYF. CDR3 coding DNA: TGCGCCAGCAGCCAACCTAGACAGGGGACTAGCACAGATACGCAGTATTTT.

This clonotype was observed a few times. V is TRBV6-2 or TRBV6-3 and J is TRBJ1-2; 9 bases line up with TRBD1. Germline V gene data show CDR1 as MNHEY and CDR2 as SVGEGT. V lost 4 bases to trimming and J lost 0 bases; unmatched junction nucleotides: 12. This CDR3 region has 18 residues. The CDR3 DNA is TGTGCCAGCAGTTTTGTACCGGGACAGGGCCCTACTAACTATGGCTACACCTTC. It is translated as CASSFVPGQGPTNYGYTF.

This clonotype was detected ten times or more. The chain recombines TRBV12-3 or TRBV12-4 with TRBJ1-6; maybe TRBD1 (5 bases). The ends were cut back, 3 bases at V and 10 bases at J, with 13 bases in the middle. CDR3 length: 14 amino acids. This CDR3 is CASSLGQHLSPLHF. The CDR3 DNA reads TGTGCCAGCAGTTTGGGGCAGCATCTATCACCCCTCCACTTT.

The chain has TRBV6-5 and TRBJ2-2; D not resolved. This CDR3 has 12 residues. The germline gives CDR1 MNHEY, CDR2 SVGAGI. Trimming removed 6 bases from V and 7 bases from J, with 9 bases in between. Here the CDR3 reads CASRPEVGELFF. DNA for the CDR3: TGTGCCAGCAGGCCCGAGGTCGGGGAGCTGTTTTTT.

The chain has TRBV5-1 and TRBJ2-5; 9 bases align to TRBD2. Unmatched junction bases numbered 11, after V lost 7 bases and J lost 4 bases. This CDR3 is built from 15 residues. The germline V gene encodes CDR1 SGHRS and CDR2 YFSETQ. This CDR3 reads CASGTGEREVETQYF. CDR3 nucleotides: TGCGCCAGCGGCACAGGGGAGCGGGAGGTAGAGACCCAGTACTTC.

This clonotype was seen ten or more times. The chain joins TRBV24-1 to TRBJ2-1; D possibly corresponds to TRBD1 (6 bases). The germline gives CDR1 KGHDR, CDR2 SFDVKD. Trimming took 5 bases from V and 2 from J, leaving 9 bases between them. The CDR3 is 14 residues long. The CDR3 spells CATSGTGTYNEQFF. The CDR3 nucleotides are TGTGCCACCAGTGGAACAGGGACCTACAATGAGCAGTTCTTC.

This clonotype appeared many times. The J gene is TRBJ1-2, the V gene TRBV20-1; D possibly corresponds to TRBD1 (5 bases). Trimming took off 5 bases at V and 6 bases at J, with 13 bases between the two ends. In germline, CDR1 is DFQATT, CDR2 SNEGSKA (reference sequence). The CDR3 has 12 amino acids. The CDR3 coding sequence is TGCAGTGCTGGGAAAGGGGCGGATGGCTACACCTTC. This sequence encodes CSAGKGADGYTF.

This clonotype was recorded many times. The chain has TRBV2 and TRBJ2-1, with TRBD2 identical over 9 bases. Germline trimming cut 5 bases from V and 3 bases from J; bases unmatched to any gene: 11. From germline, CDR1 is SNHLY and CDR2 FYNNEI. CDR3 length: 17 amino acids. In DNA, the CDR3 is TGTGCCAGCAGTCCCCTGGGAGCGGGGGGAAGCTACAATGAGCAGTTCTTC. Translation: CASSPLGAGGSYNEQFF.

There are a few counts of this clonotype. The J gene is TRBJ2-2, the V gene TRBV21-1; the table's D call, TRBD1, was not checked against the DNA. TRBV21-1 is designated a pseudogene. CDR3 length: 19 residues. CDR3 nucleotide sequence: TGTGCCAGCAGGGGGAGGACAGGGCCTTTCCGTCCCAACACCGGGGAGCTGTTTTTT. Residues: CASRGRTGPFRPNTGELFF.

This clonotype was detected only a few times. This chain links TRBV15 with TRBJ1-1; D remains ambiguous. CDR1 is LNHNV, CDR2 YYDKDF, per germline (reference sequence). The length of the CDR3 is 16 residues. Trimming removed 1 base at V and 1 base at J, with 13 bases between. The DNA of the CDR3 is TGTGCCACCAGCAGAGGGTGGAACAGACCGAACACTGAAGCTTTCTTT. This encodes CATSRGWNRPNTEAFF.

This clonotype has a handful of counts. The V gene is TRBV6-1, the J gene TRBJ2-7; 8 bases line up with TRBD1. CDR1 is MNHNS, CDR2 SASEGT, per germline. V was clipped by 6 bases and J by 9 bases; unmatched bases: 13. The CDR3 runs 14 residues. As DNA, the CDR3 is TGTGCCAGCAGCACCGACAGGGGCAGGGATCGGCAGTACTTC. This gives the protein CASSTDRGRDRQYF.

The chain recombines TRBV20-1 with TRBJ2-7, with TRBD2 matching 9 bases. The ends lost 7 bases at V and 3 bases at J; junction bases unmatched: 7. Germline loops: CDR1 DFQATT, CDR2 SNEGSKA (reference sequence). This CDR3 is built from 13 residues. The CDR3 spells CSVSSGGDYEQYF. The CDR3 nucleotides are TGCAGTGTCAGTAGCGGGGGAGACTACGAGCAGTACTTC.

This chain joins TRBV28 and TRBJ1-3; D gene uncertain. This CDR3 comprises 15 residues. V dropped 5 bases and J dropped 0 bases, with 11 bases sitting between them. In germline, CDR1 is MDHEN, CDR2 SYDVKM. The CDR3 region is CASSPLPSSGNTIYF. Here the CDR3 DNA reads TGTGCCAGCAGTCCCCTGCCGAGCTCTGGAAACACCATATATTTT.

This chain connects TRBV6-5 to TRBJ2-3; TRBD2 matches at 12 bases. The CDR3 is 17 residues long. The ends lost 7 bases at V and 3 bases at J; junction bases unmatched: 11. The V gene's germline CDR1 is MNHEY and CDR2 SVGAGI. CDR3 protein: CASIKEFGTSGTDTQYF. DNA of the CDR3: TGTGCCAGCATTAAGGAGTTCGGGACTAGCGGGACAGATACGCAGTATTTT.

This clonotype was observed a handful of times. The chain links TRBV2 to TRBJ2-3; 8 bases agree with TRBD1. V shed 7 bases and J 4 bases; nucleotides not matched to a gene: 7. CDR1 is SNHLY and CDR2 is FYNNEI in the germline V gene. The CDR3 length is 14 residues. DNA for the CDR3: TGTGCCAGCATGAGGACAGGGTTTGCAGATACGCAGTATTTT. This translates into CASMRTGFADTQYF. Variable domain in full (rest from reference TRBV2 and TRBJ2-3): EPEVTQTPSHQVTQMGQEVILRCVPISNHLYFYWYRQILGQKVEFLVSFYNNEISEKSEIFDDQFSVERPDGSNFTLKIRSTKLEDSAMYFCASMRTGFADTQYFGPGTRLTVL.

This clonotype was seen a handful of times. The chain has TRBV11-2 and TRBJ2-5; 9 positions agree with TRBD2. The CDR3 has 15 residues. Germline loops: CDR1 SGHAT, CDR2 FQNNGV. V lost 5 bases, J lost 2 bases, and 6 bases stayed unmatched. CDR3 coding DNA: TGTGCCAGCAGCGGGGGTGCGGGAGGGCAAGAGACCCAGTACTTC. It codes for CASSGGAGGQETQYF.

V gene TRBV15 combines with J gene TRBJ2-7; 11 bases are shared with TRBD2. The CDR3 consists of 16 residues. V was clipped by 3 bases and J by 5 bases; unmatched bases: 9. Germline V CDR1 and CDR2: LNHNV, YYDKDF (reference sequence). The chain's CDR3 is CATSRPQLAGVHEQYF. The CDR3 nucleotides are TGTGCCACCAGCAGGCCCCAACTAGCGGGAGTCCACGAGCAGTACTTC. Using reference TRBV15 and TRBJ2-7 for the parts outside the CDR3, the full variable domain is DAMVIQNPRYQVTQFGKPVTLSCSQTLNHNVMYWYQQKSSQAPKLLFHYYDKDFNNEADTPDNFQSRRPNTSFCFLDIRSPGLGDTAMYLCATSRPQLAGVHEQYFGPGTRLTVT.

The chain combines TRBV5-5 with TRBJ2-7, with a tentative D call TRBD2 (6 bases). CDR1 SGHKS and CDR2 YYEKEE come from the germline V gene (reference sequence). This CDR3 spans 14 amino acids. Trimming took off 5 bases at V and 4 bases at J, with 16 bases between the two ends. The CDR3 region is CASRPGEIPYEQYF. For the CDR3, the DNA is TGTGCCAGCAGACCGGGGGAGATCCCTTACGAGCAGTACTTC.

This clonotype has only a few counts. V and J are TRBV10-3 and TRBJ2-3, with 9 bases that match TRBD2. The germline V gene has CDR1 ENHRY and CDR2 SYGVKD. The J segment lost 6 bases and the V segment lost 9 bases, leaving 13 bases of the junction unmatched. The CDR3 loop spans 15 amino acids. CDR3 in DNA: TGTGCCATTAAAAACCAACTAGCGGGCGGGGATACGCAGTATTTT. It specifies CAIKNQLAGGDTQYF.